Below, 19 T cell receptor beta chains from the same sample are listed, as sequenced in a study of cytomegalovirus exposure and HLA in healthy donors. The PCR used 60 Vbeta and 13 Jbeta primers. Sequencing used immunoSEQ multiplex PCR; TCRdb keeps in-frame clones, though not all of them. This sample has about 120,000 clones; over 65% occur once, and the top ten carry around 3%. Sequencing input: PBMCs. The receptors here all came from a woman under 40 in good health and CMV-seropositive.

The chain uses TRBV6-6 and TRBJ2-2, with 8 bases identical to TRBD1. The CDR3 sequence is 14 residues long. The germline CDR1 and CDR2 sequences are MNHNY and SVGAGI (reference sequence). Trimming took 8 bases from V and 4 from J; bases not matched to a gene: 6. The CDR3 spells CASGGQAGTGELFF. DNA for the CDR3: TGTGCCAGCGGGGGACAGGCGGGCACCGGGGAGCTGTTTTTT.

The CDR3 loop is CASSQVGSGEAYGYTF. The CDR3 region has the DNA TGCGCCAGCAGCCAAGTGGGGAGCGGGGAAGCCTATGGCTACACCTTC. The genes are TRBV4-3 and TRBJ1-2; D is ambiguous. Germline-derived CDR1 and CDR2 are LGHNA and YSLEER. V lost 1 base and J lost 4, with 16 bases in between. The CDR3 loop spans 16 amino acids.

The chain has TRBV27 and TRBJ2-2, with 9 nucleotides matching TRBD1. V lost 5 bases, J lost 4 bases, and 5 bases stayed unmatched. The CDR3 spans 15 residues. Germline CDR1 is MNHEY and CDR2 is SMNVEV (reference sequence). The CDR3 protein is CASSMTGGTTGELFF. In nucleotides, the CDR3 is TGTGCCAGCAGTATGACAGGGGGGACCACCGGGGAGCTGTTTTTT.

DNA of the CDR3: TGTGCCAGCAGCTTAAGACGGGGGGAGGGAGAGACCCAGTACTTC. As protein: CASSLRRGEGETQYF. V gene TRBV7-3 combines with J gene TRBJ2-5; 7 bases are a match to TRBD2. The germline CDR1 and CDR2 sequences are SGHTA and FQGTGA. The CDR3 extends over 15 amino acids. The J segment lost 4 bases and the V segment lost 1 base, leaving 6 bases of the junction unmatched. Looking up the rest from reference TRBV7-3 and TRBJ2-5 gives the full variable domain: GAGVSQTPSNKVTEKGKYVELRCDPISGHTALYWYRQSLGQGPEFLIYFQGTGAADDSGLPNDRFFAVRPEGSVSTLKIQRTERGDSAVYLCASSLRRGEGETQYFGPGTRLLVL.

The CDR3 DNA is TGTGCCAGCAGCCTCGGGGGGCCTGGAAACACCATATATTTT. It translates to CASSLGGPGNTIYF. The chain uses TRBV14 and TRBJ1-3, with D perhaps TRBD1 (6 bases). The CDR3 spans 14 residues. Germline V gives CDR1 SGHDN, CDR2 FVKESK. V was trimmed by 4 bases and J by 2 bases, leaving 9 bases between them.

This clone was seen more than once but under ten times. V and J are TRBV5-6 and TRBJ1-2; the D gene is possibly TRBD1 (6 bases). The CDR3 sequence is 13 residues long. V was pared by 4 bases and J by 4 bases, with 11 bases between. Germline assignment: CDR1 SGHDT and CDR2 YYEEEE. Here the CDR3 reads CASSTRGGYGYTF. The CDR3 nucleotides are TGTGCCAGCAGCACCAGGGGTGGCTATGGCTACACCTTC.

The J gene is TRBJ1-2, the V gene TRBV18; 8 bases map to TRBD1. The CDR3 contains 14 residues. Per germline, CDR1 KGHSH and CDR2 LQKENI. J gave up 8 bases and V 3 bases, and 8 bases lay outside the gene matches. The CDR3 nucleotides are TGTGCCAGCTCACCCCCCAGCAGGGGGCACGGCTACACCTTC. It yields the protein CASSPPSRGHGYTF.

The V gene is TRBV4-2, the J gene TRBJ2-3, with TRBD1 as a possible D gene (6 bases). The V end lost 4 bases, the J end lost 5 bases, and 16 bases lay between the germline ends. The CDR3 length is 15 residues. Germline V lookup: CDR1 LGHNA, CDR2 YNFKEQ. CDR3 nucleotide sequence: TGTGCCAGCAGCCCCCAGACAGGTTTGCAAGATACGCAGTATTTT. Protein: CASSPQTGLQDTQYF.

The chain uses TRBV7-9 and TRBJ1-4; D gene unclear. The CDR3 runs 11 residues. The ends were cut back, 5 bases at V and 8 bases at J, with 6 bases in the middle. Germline CDR1 reads SEHNR; CDR2 reads FQNEAQ (reference sequence). The CDR3 DNA follows: TGTGCCAGCAGCCGGGGAGAAAAACTGTTTTTT. Encoded protein: CASSRGEKLFF.

The chain links TRBV6-1 to TRBJ2-1; D uncertain. CDR1 and CDR2 (germline): MNHNS, SASEGT. This CDR3 region has 14 residues. The V gene lost 6 bases and the J gene lost 4 bases, with 13 bases spanning the gap. The CDR3 is CASRTSDLYNEQFF. DNA for the CDR3: TGTGCCAGCAGGACGTCCGACTTATACAATGAGCAGTTCTTC.

The chain links TRBV6-5 to TRBJ2-1; D is possibly TRBD1 (6 bases). Trimming removed 9 bases at V and 4 bases at J, with 13 bases between. The CDR3 covers 13 residues. Germline CDR1 is MNHEY and CDR2 is SVGAGI. CDR3 bases: TGTGCCAGTCAGGGGACGAGGTACAATGAGCAGTTCTTC. Its protein product is CASQGTRYNEQFF.

This chain links TRBV4-3 with TRBJ1-6, with TRBD1 matching 7 bases. Germline V gene lookup returns CDR1 LGHNA and CDR2 YSLEER. CDR3 length: 15 amino acids. V lost 2 bases and J lost 8; bases outside the gene matches: 6. CDR3 residues: CASSQIPGQHSPLHF. The DNA of the CDR3 is TGCGCCAGCAGCCAAATACCGGGACAGCATTCACCCCTCCACTTT.

CDR3 coding DNA: TGTGCCAGCAGTCCTCTAGCTGGGGACAGGGTCTACAATGAGCAGTTCTTC. It specifies CASSPLAGDRVYNEQFF. The V gene is TRBV28, the J gene TRBJ2-1, with 9 bases matching TRBD1. Germline trimming cut 5 bases from V and 3 bases from J; bases unmatched to any gene: 11. Germline lookup yields CDR1 MDHEN and CDR2 SYDVKM. The CDR3 runs to 17 residues. Filled out from reference TRBV28 and TRBJ2-1, the complete variable domain reads DVKVTQSSRYLVKRTGEKVFLECVQDMDHENMFWYRQDPGLGLRLIYFSYDVKMKEKGDIPEGYSVSREKKERFSLILESASTNQTSMYLCASSPLAGDRVYNEQFFGPGTRLTVL.

A word on this clone: Germline and junction disagree at one end, which may indicate a read error. This chain uses TRBV25-1 with TRBJ1-2; a possible D gene is TRBD1 (6 bases). Per germline, CDR1 MGHDK and CDR2 SYGVNS. This CDR3 is built from 12 residues. As DNA, the CDR3 is TGTGCCAGCAGGGCACAGGGTGGGTCGCTCTCCTTC. Translated: CASRAQGGSLSF.

DNA of the CDR3: TGTGCCAGCTCCCCTTCCGGGTTGGAGACCCAGTACTTC. It yields the protein CASSPSGLETQYF. This chain connects TRBV18 to TRBJ2-5; D uncertain. Germline V gene sequence: CDR1 KGHSH, CDR2 LQKENI. V gave up 6 bases and J gave up 5 bases, with 13 bases separating them. This CDR3 contains 13 residues.

In this sample, this clone turned up a few times. The rearrangement joins TRBV18 to TRBJ2-6; 8 nucleotides line up with TRBD1. J gave up 0 bases and V 2 bases, and 3 bases lay outside the gene matches. CDR1 and CDR2 from the germline V gene are KGHSH and LQKENI. The CDR3 runs to 17 residues. Here the CDR3 reads CASSPLQGDSGANVLTF. CDR3 sequence (DNA): TGTGCCAGCTCACCATTACAGGGGGACTCTGGGGCCAACGTCCTGACTTTC. The complete variable domain, with remaining parts taken from reference TRBV18 and TRBJ2-6, reads NAGVMQNPRHLVRRRGQEARLRCSPMKGHSHVYWYRQLPEEGLKFMVYLQKENIIDESGMPKERFSAEFPKEGPSILRIQQVVRGDSAAYFCASSPLQGDSGANVLTFGAGSRLTVL.

This clone was seen more than once but under ten times. This chain joins TRBV5-6 and TRBJ2-7; D possibly corresponds to TRBD1 (5 bases). Trimming stripped 3 bases from V and 5 bases from J, with 12 bases between. Germline V gene lookup returns CDR1 SGHDT and CDR2 YYEEEE. The CDR3 runs 13 residues. The CDR3: CASSYTGGDEQYF. The CDR3 DNA follows: TGTGCCAGCAGCTATACAGGCGGCGACGAGCAGTACTTC.

This chain uses TRBV6-1 with TRBJ2-7; no reliable D call. V lost 5 bases to trimming and J lost 4 bases, with 12 bases between them. Germline-derived CDR1 and CDR2 are MNHNS and SASEGT. The CDR3 length is 13 residues. CDR3 sequence reads: CASSPRSLYEQYF. As DNA, the CDR3 is TGTGCCAGCAGTCCCCGGTCCCTATACGAGCAGTACTTC.

The chain links TRBV18 to TRBJ2-3; D is possibly TRBD1 (5 bases). Trimming cost V 3 bases and J 3 bases, with 19 bases left between them. The germline V gene has CDR1 KGHSH and CDR2 LQKENI. CDR3 length: 17 residues. The CDR3 here is CASSPYARTQTTDTQYF. DNA for the CDR3: TGTGCCAGCTCACCCTACGCCCGGACACAGACGACAGATACGCAGTATTTT.